The sequence of this T cell receptor (beta chain) was determined in a study of vaccination effects on CD4 cells after COVID-19. General study points: Clones induced by infection and by vaccine showed marked clonal contraction late after vaccination.

The CDR3 has 15 amino acids. The trim removed 5 bases at V and 2 bases at J, leaving 5 bases unmatched. From germline, CDR1 is SGHTA and CDR2 FQGTGA. Clones were read by immunoSEQ multiplex PCR, and TCRdb kept only the in-frame ones, dropping some. The sample lists 78,000 or so clones; about four fifths were seen once. In the ViraFEST assay, antigen-specific CD4+ clonotypes were identified by expansion after peptide-pool stimulation. CD4+ T cells were isolated after roughly nine days of culture. Testing of the vaccine recipients showed negative nucleocapsid antibodies and no prior SARS-CoV-2 infection. Every well housed around 2.1 million PBMC, which grew in culture alongside about 11 IU/ml IL-2 and 10 ug/ml peptides. Fresh IL-2-containing medium replaced half the medium on days 3 and 7. This clone showed up just a few times. Its antigen is not identified.

The sequence came from a human donor who received a COVID-19 vaccine. The rearrangement joins TRBV7-3 to TRBJ2-2, with TRBD1 matching over 7 bases. The source was CD4+ T cells from PBMCs cultured with SARS-CoV-2 spike peptides, collected before COVID-19 vaccination. The CDR3 nucleotides are TGTGCCAGCAGCGTACAGGGGCCCAACACCGGGGAGCTGTTTTTT. Amino acid sequence: CASSVQGPNTGELFF.